These 27 T cell receptor beta chains were sequenced from one sample in a study of shared clonotypes between healthy human individuals. The data were produced by immunoSEQ multiplex PCR, yet TCRdb's version contains in-frame clones alone and is incomplete. The sample has some 2.3 million clones; more than 85% are singletons. Sample: naive CD4+ T cells from PBMCs. Subset in this sample: CD45RA+ positively selected. Source of these receptors: a man aged 18-30 years in good health. Some clones in this sample may be carry-over from other donors' samples.

The chain uses TRBV5-1 and TRBJ2-2; 7 nucleotides match TRBD2. The CDR3 is made up of 18 amino acids. V lost 4 bases, J lost 5 bases, and 17 bases stayed unmatched. Germline V gene sequence: CDR1 SGHRS, CDR2 YFSETQ. The DNA for the CDR3 is TGCGCCAGCAGCCTCGTCGGGCTAGCGGACGCTGTGACCGGGGAGCTGTTTTTT. Protein sequence: CASSLVGLADAVTGELFF.

This clone came up once. Other DNA sequences in this specimen translate into the identical CDR3. The chain employs TRBV30 and TRBJ2-5; 7 nucleotides match TRBD2. The CDR3 is made up of 13 amino acids. Germline CDR1 and CDR2: GTSNPN and SVGIG (reference sequence). V shed 5 bases and J 5 bases; nucleotides not matched to a gene: 8. This chain's CDR3 is CAWGRLAGETQYF. DNA of the CDR3: TGTGCCTGGGGAAGACTAGCCGGGGAGACCCAGTACTTC.

The chain has TRBV6-4 and TRBJ2-7, with 10 nucleotides matching TRBD2. Germline assignment: CDR1 MRHNA and CDR2 SNTAGT. CDR3 length: 13 amino acids. V lost 6 bases, J lost 6 bases, and 5 bases stayed unmatched. CDR3 loop: CASSVAGGFEQYF. As DNA, the CDR3 is TGTGCCAGCAGCGTAGCGGGAGGTTTCGAGCAGTACTTC.

V usage is TRBV5-4 and J usage is TRBJ2-7; tentative D call: TRBD2 (6 bases). CDR1 and CDR2 from the germline V gene are SGHNT and YYREEE (reference sequence). The V gene lost 3 bases and the J gene lost 7 bases, with 20 bases spanning the gap. CDR3 length: 15 amino acids. The CDR3 reads CASSSTKGGSREQYF. Written as DNA, the CDR3 is TGTGCCAGCAGCTCTACCAAAGGAGGGAGCAGGGAGCAGTACTTC.

The chain joins TRBV18 to TRBJ2-3; 8 bases agree with TRBD1. CDR3 length: 15 amino acids. The ends lost 3 bases at V and 5 bases at J; junction bases unmatched: 7. Germline CDR1 reads KGHSH; CDR2 reads LQKENI. The CDR3 region has the DNA TGTGCCAGCTCACCCAGGGGGCACGGTTTAGATACGCAGTATTTT. Its protein product is CASSPRGHGLDTQYF.

This clone was detected only once. The chain links TRBV28 to TRBJ2-7, with 9 bases lining up with TRBD1. Germline V gene data show CDR1 as MDHEN and CDR2 as SYDVKM. V trimming: 5 bases; J trimming: 2 bases; junction bases outside the gene matches: 10. The CDR3 covers 16 residues. The CDR3 loop reads CASSTPGQGDPYEQYF. In nucleotides, the CDR3 is TGTGCCAGCAGTACACCGGGACAGGGAGATCCCTACGAGCAGTACTTC.

The CDR3 here is CASSLLGEPANVLTF. The DNA for the CDR3 is TGTGCCAGCAGCTTATTAGGGGAGCCGGCCAACGTCCTGACTTTC. The chain uses TRBV7-3 and TRBJ2-6; either TRBD1 or TRBD2 may fit D (5 bases each). This CDR3 is built from 15 residues. The V gene lost 2 bases and the J gene lost 6 bases, with 11 bases spanning the gap. CDR1 is SGHTA and CDR2 is FQGTGA in the germline V gene.

This clone was found once. The V call is TRBV5-4, the J call TRBJ2-1; D perhaps matches TRBD2 (5 bases). This CDR3 is 16 amino acids long. The germline gives CDR1 SGHNT, CDR2 YYREEE (reference sequence). V was pared by 1 base and J by 0 bases, with 11 bases between. In nucleotides, the CDR3 is TGTGCCAGCAGCTTGATTACTAGGGTCTCCTACAATGAGCAGTTCTTC. This gives the protein CASSLITRVSYNEQFF.

This chain links TRBV28 with TRBJ2-2; 8 bases match TRBD1. Germline V gene data show CDR1 as MDHEN and CDR2 as SYDVKM. The CDR3 runs 16 residues. The J segment lost 5 bases and the V segment lost 1 base, leaving 6 bases of the junction unmatched. The CDR3 protein is CASSLLTGGFTGELFF. CDR3 sequence (DNA): TGTGCCAGCAGTTTATTAACAGGGGGGTTTACCGGGGAGCTGTTTTTT.

The chain joins TRBV29-1 to TRBJ2-7; 14 bases are a match to TRBD2. J gave up 2 bases and V 6 bases, and 3 bases lay outside the gene matches. Germline V gene data show CDR1 as SQVTM and CDR2 as ANQGSEA. The CDR3 is made up of 14 amino acids. For the CDR3, the DNA is TGCAGCGTCGCGACTAGCGGGAGGGCCTACGAGCAGTACTTC. Translated, it gives CSVATSGRAYEQYF.

V usage is TRBV11-3 and J usage is TRBJ1-3; no reliable D call. The CDR3 sequence is 13 residues long. The V and J ends lost 3 bases and 0 bases respectively, with 3 bases between them. The V gene's germline CDR1 is SGHNT and CDR2 YENEEA. DNA for the CDR3: TGTGCCAGCAGCTTCGCCTCTGGAAACACCATATATTTT. Its protein is CASSFASGNTIYF.

CDR3 sequence reads: CASSLAPGLDTEAFF. The CDR3 coding sequence is TGTGCCAGCAGCTTAGCGCCGGGCCTGGACACTGAAGCTTTCTTT. The chain carries TRBV7-9 and TRBJ1-1; D not resolved. The CDR3 has 15 amino acids. Germline values: CDR1 SEHNR, CDR2 FQNEAQ (reference sequence). V was trimmed by 0 bases and J by 3 bases, leaving 11 bases between them.

The chain links TRBV15 to TRBJ1-1; D possibly corresponds to TRBD1 (6 bases). Germline CDR1 and CDR2: LNHNV and YYDKDF (reference sequence). Trimming stripped 5 bases from V and 0 bases from J, with 13 bases between. This CDR3 contains 15 residues. The CDR3 reads CATSGPGAMNTEAFF. The CDR3 bases are TGTGCCACCAGCGGACCAGGGGCGATGAACACTGAAGCTTTCTTT.

The sample holds a few counts of this clone. The rearrangement links TRBV25-1 to TRBJ1-2, with a possible D match to TRBD1 (5 bases). The germline V gene encodes CDR1 MGHDK and CDR2 SYGVNS. V was shortened by 3 bases and J by 3 bases, with 14 bases between the two germline ends. CDR3 size: 15 residues. In DNA form, the CDR3 reads TGTGCCAGCAGTGAGCCCTTCTCGGGACACTATGGCTACACCTTC. Amino acids: CASSEPFSGHYGYTF.

This chain uses TRBV5-1 with TRBJ2-3, with D perhaps TRBD2 (5 bases). Germline-derived CDR1 and CDR2 are SGHRS and YFSETQ. This CDR3 has 18 residues. Trimming shortened V by 4 bases and J by 1 base, and 22 bases separated the two germline ends. The chain's CDR3 is CASSQAPRGNLGTDTQYF. The CDR3 region has the DNA TGCGCCAGCAGCCAGGCACCACGGGGAAATCTTGGCACAGATACGCAGTATTTT.

This chain uses TRBV7-9 with TRBJ2-3; 7 nucleotides match TRBD2. The germline CDR1 and CDR2 sequences are SEHNR and FQNEAQ (reference sequence). The CDR3 covers 18 residues. V dropped 1 base and J dropped 4; count of bases not matched to a gene: 14. CDR3 region: CASSLENYVTSLADTQYF. As DNA, the CDR3 is TGTGCCAGCAGCTTAGAGAATTATGTGACTAGCCTAGCAGATACGCAGTATTTT.

The chain couples TRBV29-1 to TRBJ1-1, with D possibly TRBD1 on 5 matching bases. The CDR3 runs 13 residues. CDR1 is SQVTM and CDR2 is ANQGSEA in the germline V gene. V was cut by 5 bases and J by 6 bases, with 16 bases left in between. CDR3 region: CSVSRGLNAEAFF. The CDR3 DNA follows: TGCAGCGTTTCTCGGGGCCTTAATGCTGAAGCTTTCTTT.

This clone was observed a single time. J is TRBJ2-3 and V is TRBV6-5; TRBD2 might be the D (6 bases). Germline assignment: CDR1 MNHEY and CDR2 SVGAGI. Trimming left V 10 bases short and J 0 bases short, with 11 bases between. CDR3 size: 13 residues. The CDR3 sequence is CATGLQSTDTQYF. The CDR3 region has the DNA TGTGCCACTGGACTACAAAGCACAGATACGCAGTATTTT.

The gene calls are TRBV11-2 and TRBJ2-3; no reliable D call. The length of the CDR3 is 14 residues. The germline V and J ends were trimmed by 5 bases and 4 bases, with 13 bases remaining between them. Germline V gives CDR1 SGHAT, CDR2 FQNNGV. The CDR3 reads CASSPLVASDTQYF. The CDR3 bases are TGTGCCAGCAGCCCCCTAGTTGCGTCAGATACGCAGTATTTT.

This chain uses TRBV11-3 with TRBJ1-1, with D perhaps TRBD1 (5 bases). V lost 5 bases and J 5 bases, leaving 12 bases between the germline ends. The CDR3 sequence is 13 residues long. Germline values: CDR1 SGHNT, CDR2 YENEEA. The CDR3 nucleotides are TGTGCCAGCAGCCCCGGGGGGGAAACTGAAGCTTTCTTT. This gives the protein CASSPGGETEAFF. Variable domain in full (rest from reference TRBV11-3 and TRBJ1-1): EAGVVQSPRYKIIEKKQPVAFWCNPISGHNTLYWYLQNLGQGPELLIRYENEEAVDDSQLPKDRFSAERLKGVDSTLKIQPAELGDSAVYLCASSPGGETEAFFGQGTRLTVV.

This chain connects TRBV5-4 to TRBJ2-2, with TRBD2 identical over 9 bases. Trimming cost V 3 bases and J 1 base; bases outside gene matches: 4. This CDR3 contains 16 residues. CDR1 is SGHNT, CDR2 YYREEE, per germline (reference sequence). DNA for the CDR3: TGTGCCAGCAGCTCGATGACTAGCGGGAACACCGGGGAGCTGTTTTTT. It translates to CASSSMTSGNTGELFF.

This clone occurred once. The sample contains more than one DNA sequence encoding this CDR3. This chain uses TRBV2 with TRBJ1-2; D not certain. The length of the CDR3 is 12 residues. CDR1 SNHLY and CDR2 FYNNEI come from the germline V gene. V was pared by 4 bases and J by 2 bases, with 5 bases between. Here the CDR3 DNA reads TGTGCCAGCAGTGGGCTGAACTATGGCTACACCTTC. Its translation: CASSGLNYGYTF.

The rearrangement joins TRBV5-4 to TRBJ2-5; maybe TRBD1 (5 bases). The CDR3 runs 15 residues. V lost 4 bases to trimming and J lost 2 bases, with 15 bases between them. In germline, CDR1 is SGHNT, CDR2 YYREEE (reference sequence). CDR3 bases: TGTGCCAGCAGCATAGCAGGGCCTACTCAAGAGACCCAGTACTTC. This translates into CASSIAGPTQETQYF.

V usage is TRBV4-3 and J usage is TRBJ2-7; the match to TRBD2 covers 12 bases. This CDR3 comprises 17 residues. Germline CDR1 and CDR2: LGHNA and YSLEER. J gave up 1 base and V 2 bases, and 6 bases lay outside the gene matches. The CDR3: CASSQLAGGPRSYEQYF. The CDR3 DNA reads as TGCGCCAGCAGCCAACTAGCGGGAGGGCCCAGATCCTACGAGCAGTACTTC.

This chain joins TRBV7-9 and TRBJ2-1; the D gene is possibly TRBD2 (5 bases). Germline CDR1 and CDR2: SEHNR and FQNEAQ (reference sequence). Trimming shortened V by 2 bases and J by 0 bases, and 8 bases separated the two germline ends. This CDR3 is 15 amino acids long. The CDR3 sequence: CASSLRELSYNEQFF. DNA for the CDR3: TGTGCCAGCAGCTTAAGGGAGCTCTCCTACAATGAGCAGTTCTTC.

The J gene is TRBJ2-1, the V gene TRBV28; no clear D gene. Trimming left V 3 bases short and J 15 bases short, with 18 bases between. CDR3 length: 13 residues. Germline values: CDR1 MDHEN, CDR2 SYDVKM. Written as DNA, the CDR3 is TGTGCCAGCAGTTTCGCAGGTAAAGCGTGGGTGTTCTTC. It specifies CASSFAGKAWVFF.

The chain employs TRBV6-1 and TRBJ2-7, with 8 bases lining up with TRBD1. V lost 3 bases to trimming and J lost 6 bases; unmatched junction nucleotides: 10. Germline V CDR1 and CDR2: MNHNS, SASEGT. The length of the CDR3 is 15 residues. The CDR3 is CASSDRGLGNGEQYF. CDR3 nucleotides: TGTGCCAGCAGTGACAGGGGGCTAGGAAACGGCGAGCAGTACTTC.